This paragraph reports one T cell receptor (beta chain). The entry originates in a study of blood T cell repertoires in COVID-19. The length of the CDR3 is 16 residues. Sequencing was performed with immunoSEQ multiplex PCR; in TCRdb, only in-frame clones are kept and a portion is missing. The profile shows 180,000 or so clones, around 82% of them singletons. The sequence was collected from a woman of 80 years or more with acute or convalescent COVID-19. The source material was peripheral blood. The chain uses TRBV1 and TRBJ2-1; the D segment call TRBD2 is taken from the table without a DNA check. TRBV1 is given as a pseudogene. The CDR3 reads CTSSQGTSGGRNEQFF. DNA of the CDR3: TGCACCAGCAGCCAAGGGACTAGCGGGGGGAGGAATGAGCAGTTCTTC.